The clone carrying this T cell receptor (beta chain) was detected only a few times. No antigen is known for it. V lost 2 bases and J 9 bases, leaving 18 bases between the germline ends. Germline CDR1 reads SGHDT; CDR2 reads YYEEEE. There are 14 residues in the CDR3. Researchers ran the PCR with 60 Vbeta and 13 Jbeta primers. Authors' processing steps: Approximately 86 million unique TCR beta chains, 9 million to 14 million shared, were counted in a later analysis. The protocol was immunoSEQ multiplex PCR, while the TCRdb copy is restricted to in-frame clones and leaves out a portion. From that table come the V and J calls and clone size; the DNA was used to work out D and trimming. The sample carries roughly 150,000 clones, roughly 9.4% recorded once. The data are from a study of cytomegalovirus exposure and HLA in healthy donors. Study findings and constraints: Among immune exposure information, only CMV serostatus was available. Cytomegalovirus status, reportedly, was diagnosed with high specificity and sensitivity by the classifier.

The sequenced sample consisted of PBMCs. The V gene is TRBV5-6, the J gene TRBJ2-7, with unresolved D. This TCR was sampled from a male donor in good health and CMV-seronegative. CDR3 DNA: TGTGCCAGCAGCTTTAACTCTGCGGCTACTGGGCAGTACTTC. Protein product: CASSFNSAATGQYF.